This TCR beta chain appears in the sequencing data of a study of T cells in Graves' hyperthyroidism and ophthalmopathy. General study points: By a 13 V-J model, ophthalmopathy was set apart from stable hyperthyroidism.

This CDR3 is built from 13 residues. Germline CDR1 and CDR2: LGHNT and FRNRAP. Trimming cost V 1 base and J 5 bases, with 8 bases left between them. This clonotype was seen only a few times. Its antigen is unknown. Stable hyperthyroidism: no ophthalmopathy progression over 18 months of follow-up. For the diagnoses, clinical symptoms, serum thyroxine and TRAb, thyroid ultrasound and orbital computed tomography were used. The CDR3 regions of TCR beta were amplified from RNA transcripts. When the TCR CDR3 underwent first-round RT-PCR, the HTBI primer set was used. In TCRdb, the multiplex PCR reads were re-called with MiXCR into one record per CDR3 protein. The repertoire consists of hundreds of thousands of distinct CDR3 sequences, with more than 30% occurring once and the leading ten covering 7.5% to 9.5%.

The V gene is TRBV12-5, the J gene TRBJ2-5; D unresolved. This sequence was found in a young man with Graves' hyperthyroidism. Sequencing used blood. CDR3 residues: CASGLGGGETQYF. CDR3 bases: TGTGCTAGTGGTTTGGGGGGTGGGGAGACCCAGTACTTC.